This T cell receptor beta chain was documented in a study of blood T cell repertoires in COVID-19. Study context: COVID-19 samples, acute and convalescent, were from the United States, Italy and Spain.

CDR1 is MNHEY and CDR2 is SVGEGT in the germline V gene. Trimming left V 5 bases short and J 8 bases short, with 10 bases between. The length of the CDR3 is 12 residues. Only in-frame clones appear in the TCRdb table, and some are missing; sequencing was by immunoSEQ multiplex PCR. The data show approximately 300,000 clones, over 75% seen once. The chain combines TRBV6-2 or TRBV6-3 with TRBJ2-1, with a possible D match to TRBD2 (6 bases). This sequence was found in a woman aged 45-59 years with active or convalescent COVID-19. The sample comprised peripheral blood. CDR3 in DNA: TGTGCCAGCAGTGTTCCGGGAGATGAGCAGTTCTTC. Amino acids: CASSVPGDEQFF.